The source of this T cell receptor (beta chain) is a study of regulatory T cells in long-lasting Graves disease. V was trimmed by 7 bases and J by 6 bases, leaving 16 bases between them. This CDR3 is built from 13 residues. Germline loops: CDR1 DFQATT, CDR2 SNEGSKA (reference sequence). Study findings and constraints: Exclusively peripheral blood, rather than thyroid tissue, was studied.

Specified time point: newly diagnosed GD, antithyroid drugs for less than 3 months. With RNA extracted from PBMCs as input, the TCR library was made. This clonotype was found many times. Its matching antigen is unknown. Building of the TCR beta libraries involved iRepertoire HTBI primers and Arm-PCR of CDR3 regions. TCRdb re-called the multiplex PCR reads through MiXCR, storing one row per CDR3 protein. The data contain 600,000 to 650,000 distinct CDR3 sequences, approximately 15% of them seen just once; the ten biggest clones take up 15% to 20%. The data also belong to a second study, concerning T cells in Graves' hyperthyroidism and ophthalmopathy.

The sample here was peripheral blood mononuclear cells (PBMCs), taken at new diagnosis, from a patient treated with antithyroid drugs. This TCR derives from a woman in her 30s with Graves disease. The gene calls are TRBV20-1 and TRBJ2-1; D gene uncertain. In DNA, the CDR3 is TGCAGTGAGCTGGCTAGTGCCACCAATGAGCAGTTCTTC. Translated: CSELASATNEQFF.